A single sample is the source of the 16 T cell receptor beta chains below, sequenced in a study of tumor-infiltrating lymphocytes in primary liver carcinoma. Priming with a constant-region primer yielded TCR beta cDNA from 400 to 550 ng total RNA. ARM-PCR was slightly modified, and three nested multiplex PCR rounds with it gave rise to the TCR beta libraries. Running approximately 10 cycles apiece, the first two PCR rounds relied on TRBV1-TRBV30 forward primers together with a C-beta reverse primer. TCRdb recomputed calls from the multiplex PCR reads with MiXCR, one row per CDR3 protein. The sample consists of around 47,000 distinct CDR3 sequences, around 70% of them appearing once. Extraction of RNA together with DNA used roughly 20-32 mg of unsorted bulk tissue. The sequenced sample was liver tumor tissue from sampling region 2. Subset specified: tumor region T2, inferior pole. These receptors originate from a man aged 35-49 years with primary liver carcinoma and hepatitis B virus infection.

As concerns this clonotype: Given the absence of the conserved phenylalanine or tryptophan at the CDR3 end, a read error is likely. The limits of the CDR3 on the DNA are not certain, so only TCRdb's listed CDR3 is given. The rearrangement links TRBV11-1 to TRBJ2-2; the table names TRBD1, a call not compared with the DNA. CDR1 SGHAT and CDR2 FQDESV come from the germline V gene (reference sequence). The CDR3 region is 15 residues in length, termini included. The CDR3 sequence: CASSYTGHFSGEPFY.

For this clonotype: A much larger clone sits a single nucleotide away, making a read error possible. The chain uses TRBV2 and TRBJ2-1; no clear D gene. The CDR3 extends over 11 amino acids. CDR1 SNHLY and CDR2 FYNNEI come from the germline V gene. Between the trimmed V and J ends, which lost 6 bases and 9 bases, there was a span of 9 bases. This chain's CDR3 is CASSGQPEQFF. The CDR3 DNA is TGTGCCAGCAGCGGGCAGCCTGAGCAGTTCTTC.

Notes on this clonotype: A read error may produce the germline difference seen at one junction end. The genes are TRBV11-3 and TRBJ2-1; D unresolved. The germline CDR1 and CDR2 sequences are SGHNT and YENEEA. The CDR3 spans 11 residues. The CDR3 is CGSLNANEQFF. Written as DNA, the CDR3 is TGTGGCAGCTTAAATGCCAATGAGCAGTTCTTC.

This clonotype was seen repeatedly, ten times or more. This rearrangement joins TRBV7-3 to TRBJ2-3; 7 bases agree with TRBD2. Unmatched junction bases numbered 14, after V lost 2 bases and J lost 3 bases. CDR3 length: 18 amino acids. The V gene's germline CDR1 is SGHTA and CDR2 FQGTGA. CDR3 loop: CASSLGLWGEGRTDTQYF. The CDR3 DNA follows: TGTGCCAGCAGCTTAGGTCTTTGGGGGGAGGGACGGACAGATACGCAGTATTTT.

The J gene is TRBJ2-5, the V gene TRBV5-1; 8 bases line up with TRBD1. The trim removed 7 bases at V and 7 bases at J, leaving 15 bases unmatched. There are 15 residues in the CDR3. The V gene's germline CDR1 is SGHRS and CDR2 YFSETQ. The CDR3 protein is CASCAQGGSEGTQYF. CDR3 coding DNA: TGCGCCAGCTGCGCACAGGGGGGCTCGGAGGGGACCCAGTACTTC.

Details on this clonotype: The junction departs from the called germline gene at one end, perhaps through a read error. In DNA form, the CDR3 reads TGCAACGTTGATGCGCTGGGGAAGACCGGGGAGCTGTTTTTT. It specifies CNVDALGKTGELFF. The chain links TRBV29-1 to TRBJ2-2; D is unresolved. This CDR3 comprises 14 residues. Germline V CDR1 and CDR2: SQVTM, ANQGSEA.

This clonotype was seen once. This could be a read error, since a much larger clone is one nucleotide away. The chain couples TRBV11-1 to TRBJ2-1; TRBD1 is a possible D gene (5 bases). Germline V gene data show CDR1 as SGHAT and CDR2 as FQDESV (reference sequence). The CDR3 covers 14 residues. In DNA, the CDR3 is TGTGCCAGCAGCTTAGGCCCGGCGGACAATGAGCGGTTCTTC. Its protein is CASSLGPADNERFF.

The CDR3 loop reads CNVRGHGDTEAFF. The CDR3, as DNA: TGCAACGTCAGGGGGCACGGGGACACTGAAGCTTTCTTT. V and J are TRBV29-1 and TRBJ1-1; 8 nucleotides agree with TRBD1. The CDR3 extends over 13 amino acids. Germline V gives CDR1 SQVTM, CDR2 ANQGSEA.

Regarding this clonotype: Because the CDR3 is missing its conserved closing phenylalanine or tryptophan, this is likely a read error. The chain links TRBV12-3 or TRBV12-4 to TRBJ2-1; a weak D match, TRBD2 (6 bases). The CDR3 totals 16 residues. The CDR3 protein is CASSFVGGRSYNEQFI. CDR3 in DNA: TGTGCCAGTAGTTTTGTCGGTGGGAGGTCCTACAATGAGCAGTTCATC.

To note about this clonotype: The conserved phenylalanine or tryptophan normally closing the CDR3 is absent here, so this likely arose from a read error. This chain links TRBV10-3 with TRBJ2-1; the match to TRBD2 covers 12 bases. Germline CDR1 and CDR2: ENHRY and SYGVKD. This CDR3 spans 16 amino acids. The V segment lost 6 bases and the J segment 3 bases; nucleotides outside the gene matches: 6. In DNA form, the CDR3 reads TGTGCCATCAGCCCAGGACTAGCGGGGAACTACAATGAGCAGTTCATC. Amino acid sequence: CAISPGLAGNYNEQFI.

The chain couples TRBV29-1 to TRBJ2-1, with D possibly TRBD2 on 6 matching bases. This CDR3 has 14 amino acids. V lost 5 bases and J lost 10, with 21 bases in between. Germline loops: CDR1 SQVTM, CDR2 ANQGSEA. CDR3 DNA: TGCAGCGTTATTGGCGGGACGGGTAGGAACGAGCAGTTCTTC. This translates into CSVIGGTGRNEQFF.

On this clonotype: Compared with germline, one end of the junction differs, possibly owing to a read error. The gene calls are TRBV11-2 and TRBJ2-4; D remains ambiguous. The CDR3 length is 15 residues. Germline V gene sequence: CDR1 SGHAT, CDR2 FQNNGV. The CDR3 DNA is TGTACCAGCGCCACTCCGGCGGTAGCCAAAAACATTCAGTACTTC. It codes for CTSATPAVAKNIQYF. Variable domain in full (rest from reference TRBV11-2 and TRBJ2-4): EAGVAQSPRYKIIEKRQSVAFWCNPISGHATLYWYQQILGQGPKLLIQFQNNGVVDDSQLPKDRFSAERLKGVDSTLKIQPAKLEDSAVYLCTSATPAVAKNIQYFGAGTRLSVL.

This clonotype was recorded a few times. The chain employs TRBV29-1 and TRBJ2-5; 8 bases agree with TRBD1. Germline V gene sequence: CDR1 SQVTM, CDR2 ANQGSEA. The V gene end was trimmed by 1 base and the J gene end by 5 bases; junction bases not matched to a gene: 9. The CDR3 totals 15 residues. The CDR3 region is CSVEVRTGRLETQYF. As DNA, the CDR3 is TGCAGCGTTGAAGTGAGGACAGGGCGGTTGGAGACCCAGTACTTC.

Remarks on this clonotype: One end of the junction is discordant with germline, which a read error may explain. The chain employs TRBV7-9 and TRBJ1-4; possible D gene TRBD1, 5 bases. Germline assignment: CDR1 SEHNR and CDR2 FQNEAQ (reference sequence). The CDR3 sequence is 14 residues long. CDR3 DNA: TGTGCCAGCAGCTTAGGCCTGGGGGGTGAAAAACCGTTTTTT. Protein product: CASSLGLGGEKPFF.

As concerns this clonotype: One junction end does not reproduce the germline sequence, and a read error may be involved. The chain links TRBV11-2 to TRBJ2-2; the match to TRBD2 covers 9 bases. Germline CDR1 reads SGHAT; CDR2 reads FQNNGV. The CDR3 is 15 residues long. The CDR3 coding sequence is TGTGCTAGCAGCTTTCTAGCGGGGAACACCGGGGAGCCGTTTTTT. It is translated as CASSFLAGNTGEPFF.

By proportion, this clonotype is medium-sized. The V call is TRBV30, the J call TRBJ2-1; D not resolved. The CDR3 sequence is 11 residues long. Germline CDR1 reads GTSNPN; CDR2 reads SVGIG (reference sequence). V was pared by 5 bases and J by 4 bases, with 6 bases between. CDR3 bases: TGTGCCTGGGTGGAATACAATGAGCAGTTCTTC. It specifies CAWVEYNEQFF.